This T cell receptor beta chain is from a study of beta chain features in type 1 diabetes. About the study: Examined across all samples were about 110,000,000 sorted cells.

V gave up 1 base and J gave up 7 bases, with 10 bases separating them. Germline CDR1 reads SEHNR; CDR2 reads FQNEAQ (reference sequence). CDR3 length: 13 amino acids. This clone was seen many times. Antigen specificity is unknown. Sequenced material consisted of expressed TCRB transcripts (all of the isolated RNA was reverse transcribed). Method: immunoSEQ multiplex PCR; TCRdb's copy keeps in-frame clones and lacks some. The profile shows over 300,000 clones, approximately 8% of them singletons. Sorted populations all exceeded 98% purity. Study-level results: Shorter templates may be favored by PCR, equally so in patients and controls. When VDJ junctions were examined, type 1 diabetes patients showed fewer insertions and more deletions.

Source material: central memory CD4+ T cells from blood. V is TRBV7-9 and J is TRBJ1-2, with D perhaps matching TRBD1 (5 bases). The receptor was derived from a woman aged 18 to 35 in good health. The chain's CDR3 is CASSLDRGAGYTF. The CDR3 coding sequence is TGTGCCAGCAGCTTAGATCGTGGGGCTGGCTACACCTTC. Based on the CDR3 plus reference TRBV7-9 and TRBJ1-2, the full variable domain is DTGVSQNPRHKITKRGQNVTFRCDPISEHNRLYWYRQTLGQGPEFLTYFQNEAQLEKSRLLSDRFSAERPKGSFSTLEIQRTEQGDSAMYLCASSLDRGAGYTFGSGTRLTVV.